This is a list of T cell receptor beta chains from one sample in a study of blood T cell repertoires in COVID-19. Profiling relied on immunoSEQ multiplex PCR, and the TCRdb table lists in-frame clones only, not all of them. The repertoire holds approximately 230,000 clones, with approximately 90% as singletons. Specimen: peripheral blood. These receptor sequences come from a woman younger than 45 with COVID-19, enrolled during active disease. The CDR3 runs from the conserved cysteine through the conserved F or W. D genes are given only for firm matches. Expanded clones are given a class, and other clones once, few, many or no size at all.

len | j_gene | d_gene | abundance | v_gene | CDR3nt | CDR3aa
16 | TRBJ1-4 | . | . | TRBV7-2 | TGTGCCAGCAGTCCAGGGTCCCCGTCAGTAAGTGAAAAACTGTTTTTT | CASSPGSPSVSEKLFF
13 | TRBJ2-7 | . | . | TRBV28 | TGTGCCAGCAGTTTCTCGGGACACTACGAGCAGTACTTC | CASSFSGHYEQYF
14 | TRBJ1-1 | . | . | TRBV18 | TGTGCCAGCTCAGAAGGGGCCAGGAACACTGAAGCTTTCTTT | CASSEGARNTEAFF
11 | TRBJ1-6 | . | . | TRBV18 | TGTGCCAGCTCGGCTGATTCACCCCTCCACTTT | CASSADSPLHF
12 | TRBJ1-5 | TRBD1 | . | TRBV2 | TGTGCCAGCAGACAGGGGAGGCAGCCCCAGCATTTT | CASRQGRQPQHF
13 | TRBJ2-1 | TRBD2 | . | TRBV19 | TGTGCCAGTAGTTCGGGTAGCGGGAGAGGTCCGTTCTTC | CASSSGSGRGPFF
15 | TRBJ1-1 | TRBD1 | . | TRBV6-5 | TGTGCCAGCAGCCCGAACAGGGGATTTGGCACTGAAGCTTTCTTT | CASSPNRGFGTEAFF
12 | TRBJ2-2 | . | . | TRBV30 | TGTGCCTGGAGTCGGGGGACCGGGGAGCTGTTTTTT | CAWSRGTGELFF
17 | TRBJ1-5 | . | . | TRBV21-1 | TGTGCCAGCAGCATCCCAGGGGGCCCGGATAGCAATCAGCCCCAGCATTTT | CASSIPGGPDSNQPQHF
14 | TRBJ2-1 | . | . | TRBV7-9 | TGTGCCAGCAGCTCGGACTTTTCCTACAATGAGCAGTTCTTC | CASSSDFSYNEQFF
17 | TRBJ1-1 | . | . | TRBV6-2/TRBV6-3 | TGTGCCAGCAGTTACACAGAAACAGGCGGAGCCCTGACTGAAGCTTTCTTT | CASSYTETGGALTEAFF
13 | TRBJ2-1 | . | . | TRBV7-9 | TGTGCCAGCAGCTCCACTAGCTACAATGAGCAGTTCTTC | CASSSTSYNEQFF
14 | TRBJ1-1 | . | . | TRBV11-2 | TGTGCCAGCAGCTTCTCAGAGGGGAACACTGAAGCTTTCTTT | CASSFSEGNTEAFF
19 | TRBJ2-1 | TRBD2 | . | TRBV6-2/TRBV6-3 | TGTGCCAGCAGTTCCCCCAGGGCTAGCGGGAACCCCTACTACAATGAGCAGTTCTTC | CASSSPRASGNPYYNEQFF
12 | TRBJ1-2 | . | . | TRBV28 | TGTGCCAGCAGTGGGGAGAACTATGGCTACACCTTC | CASSGENYGYTF
14 | TRBJ2-7 | TRBD1 | . | TRBV7-9 | TGTGCCAGCAGCTCCTGGGACAGGGGGAGGGAGCAGTACTTC | CASSSWDRGREQYF
11 | TRBJ2-1 | . | . | TRBV29-1 | TGCAGCGTTGCGTGGGAGAATGAGCAGTTCTTC | CSVAWENEQFF
13 | TRBJ1-1 | . | few | TRBV24-1 | TGTGCCACCAGTGATAGAAATAGTCGTGAAGCTTTCTTT | CATSDRNSREAFF
15 | TRBJ2-2 | . | . | TRBV6-2/TRBV6-3 | TGTGCCAGCAGTTCCCGTTCAGGGAGGACCGGGGAGCTGTTTTTT | CASSSRSGRTGELFF
16 | TRBJ2-1 | TRBD1 | . | TRBV25-1 | TGTGCCAGCAGCCCCAGTGGCAGGGGGCCCTACAATGAGCAGTTCTTC | CASSPSGRGPYNEQFF
16 | TRBJ1-1 | . | once | TRBV28 | TGTGCCAGCAGTCCCCCGCGCAGGGGTTTAGGCGCTGAAGCTTTCTTT | CASSPPRRGLGAEAFF
16 | TRBJ1-4 | . | . | TRBV2 | TGTGCCAGCAGCGACCCCGGGGGAGGGGTAGGCGAAAAACTGTTTTTT | CASSDPGGGVGEKLFF
19 | TRBJ1-5 | . | . | TRBV18 | TGTGCCAGCTCACCATTCGTAGTACCGGGTTTGAGCAGCAATCAGCCCCAGCATTTT | CASSPFVVPGLSSNQPQHF
16 | TRBJ2-2 | . | . | TRBV28 | TGTGCCAGCAGTATCTACGGGACAATAAACACCGGGGAGCTGTTTTTT | CASSIYGTINTGELFF
14 | TRBJ1-2 | TRBD1 | . | TRBV5-4 | TGTGCCAGCAGCTCCGGACAGGGGAACTATGGCTACACCTTC | CASSSGQGNYGYTF
15 | TRBJ2-7 | TRBD2 | . | TRBV27 | TGTGCCAGCAGTGCGCGGGGGGCCCTGTCCTACGAGCAGTACTTC | CASSARGALSYEQYF
15 | TRBJ1-2 | . | . | TRBV5-1 | TGCGCCAGCAGCTTGAGGATGGGGAGTTCCTATGGCTACACCTTC | CASSLRMGSSYGYTF
12 | TRBJ2-7 | . | . | TRBV6-4 | TGTGCCAGCAGTGACGGGGGGAACGAGCAGTACTTC | CASSDGGNEQYF
13 | TRBJ1-1 | . | few | TRBV7-9 | TGTGCCAGCAGCCGAGACACGAACACTGAAGCTTTCTTT | CASSRDTNTEAFF
15 | TRBJ2-1 | TRBD2 | . | TRBV11-3 | TGTGCCAGCAGCGAGGGACTAGCGGCTTACAATGAGCAGTTCTTC | CASSEGLAAYNEQFF
16 | TRBJ2-2 | TRBD2 | . | TRBV11-2 | TGTGCCAGCAGCTTAGGGGGCGGGCGGGAGACCGGGGAGCTGTTTTTT | CASSLGGGRETGELFF
15 | TRBJ2-4 | . | . | TRBV19 | TGTGCCAGTAGTATAGATGCCGGGACCAAAAACATTCAGTACTTC | CASSIDAGTKNIQYF
16 | TRBJ2-6 | TRBD1 | . | TRBV7-9 | TGTGCCAGCAGCTTATGGACAGGGGCTGGGGCCAACGTCCTGACTTTC | CASSLWTGAGANVLTF
16 | TRBJ2-7 | TRBD1 | . | TRBV20-1 | TGCAGTGCTAGTGGGTCCACGGGACAGGGGAAGGGTACGCAGTACTTC | CSASGSTGQGKGTQYF
14 | TRBJ2-7 | . | . | TRBV6-1 | TGTGCCAGCAGTGAATCAGGGGTATCCTACGAGCAGTACTTC | CASSESGVSYEQYF
13 | TRBJ2-2 | TRBD2 | few | TRBV2 | TGTGCCAGCAGTTGGGGGGGGACCGGGGAGCTGTTTTTT | CASSWGGTGELFF
13 | TRBJ1-2 | TRBD1 | . | TRBV27 | TGTGCCAGCAGTTTGGACAGGGCGGGTGGCTACACCTTC | CASSLDRAGGYTF
14 | TRBJ2-3 | TRBD1 | . | TRBV18 | TGTGCCAGCCGCGACAGGGCCACGACAGATACGCAGTATTTT | CASRDRATTDTQYF
14 | TRBJ1-3 | TRBD1 | . | TRBV5-6 | TGTGCCAGCAGCGGCAGGGGGCGAGGAAACACCATATATTTT | CASSGRGRGNTIYF
12 | TRBJ2-5 | . | . | TRBV7-9 | TGTGCCAGCAGCCGACAGCAAGAGACCCAGTACTTC | CASSRQQETQYF
14 | TRBJ2-5 | . | . | TRBV2 | TGTGCCAGCAGTGGGACAGCAGCTGAAGAGACCCAGTACTTC | CASSGTAAEETQYF
16 | TRBJ1-5 | . | . | TRBV7-8 | TGTGCCAGCAGCCTGGCCTTTCAGAGGGGCAATCAGCCCCAGCATTTT | CASSLAFQRGNQPQHF
13 | TRBJ1-2 | . | . | TRBV10-3 | TGTGCCATCAGTGAGTATGGGCCGTATGGCTACACCTTC | CAISEYGPYGYTF
14 | TRBJ1-1 | . | . | TRBV19 | TGTGCCAGTAGTGATCCGGGAAAAAACACTGAAGCTTTCTTT | CASSDPGKNTEAFF
18 | TRBJ2-3 | . | . | TRBV9 | TGTGCCAGCAGCGTAGCTTCTTTGGGGGCCTCTAGCACAGATACGCAGTATTTT | CASSVASLGASSTDTQYF
15 | TRBJ1-2 | TRBD1 | . | TRBV15 | TGTGCCACCAGCAGAGTATATAGACAGGGCGCGGGCTACACCTTC | CATSRVYRQGAGYTF
15 | TRBJ2-6 | TRBD1 | . | TRBV24-1 | TGTGCCACCAGTGACCAGGGGGATGGGGCCAACGTCCTGACTTTC | CATSDQGDGANVLTF
12 | TRBJ1-1 | . | . | TRBV28 | TGTGCCAGCAGTTTATTAGACAGTGAAGCTTTCTTT | CASSLLDSEAFF
15 | TRBJ1-2 | . | once | TRBV2 | TGTGCCAGCAGCCAGAGTGAGGCTGGCATCTATGGCTACACCTTC | CASSQSEAGIYGYTF
16 | TRBJ2-3 | TRBD2 | . | TRBV4-3 | TGCGCCAGCAGCTCAAGACTAGCGGGCATCACAGATACGCAGTATTTT | CASSSRLAGITDTQYF
19 | TRBJ2-1 | TRBD1 | . | TRBV24-1 | TGTGCCACCAGTGATTTACGTCGGACGGGACAGGGTTCCTACAATGAGCAGTTCTTC | CATSDLRRTGQGSYNEQFF
15 | TRBJ1-1 | . | . | TRBV19 | TGTGCCAGTATTAAGACAGGCCCTCTCTACACTGAAGCTTTCTTT | CASIKTGPLYTEAFF
14 | TRBJ1-6 | . | few | TRBV6-6 | TGTGCCAGCAGTTCCCATCTCAGGGATTCAGCCCTCCACTTT | CASSSHLRDSALHF
16 | TRBJ1-5 | TRBD1 | . | TRBV24-1 | TGTGCCACCATTTTCCGGGACAGGGGAAGCAATCAGCCCCAGCATTTT | CATIFRDRGSNQPQHF